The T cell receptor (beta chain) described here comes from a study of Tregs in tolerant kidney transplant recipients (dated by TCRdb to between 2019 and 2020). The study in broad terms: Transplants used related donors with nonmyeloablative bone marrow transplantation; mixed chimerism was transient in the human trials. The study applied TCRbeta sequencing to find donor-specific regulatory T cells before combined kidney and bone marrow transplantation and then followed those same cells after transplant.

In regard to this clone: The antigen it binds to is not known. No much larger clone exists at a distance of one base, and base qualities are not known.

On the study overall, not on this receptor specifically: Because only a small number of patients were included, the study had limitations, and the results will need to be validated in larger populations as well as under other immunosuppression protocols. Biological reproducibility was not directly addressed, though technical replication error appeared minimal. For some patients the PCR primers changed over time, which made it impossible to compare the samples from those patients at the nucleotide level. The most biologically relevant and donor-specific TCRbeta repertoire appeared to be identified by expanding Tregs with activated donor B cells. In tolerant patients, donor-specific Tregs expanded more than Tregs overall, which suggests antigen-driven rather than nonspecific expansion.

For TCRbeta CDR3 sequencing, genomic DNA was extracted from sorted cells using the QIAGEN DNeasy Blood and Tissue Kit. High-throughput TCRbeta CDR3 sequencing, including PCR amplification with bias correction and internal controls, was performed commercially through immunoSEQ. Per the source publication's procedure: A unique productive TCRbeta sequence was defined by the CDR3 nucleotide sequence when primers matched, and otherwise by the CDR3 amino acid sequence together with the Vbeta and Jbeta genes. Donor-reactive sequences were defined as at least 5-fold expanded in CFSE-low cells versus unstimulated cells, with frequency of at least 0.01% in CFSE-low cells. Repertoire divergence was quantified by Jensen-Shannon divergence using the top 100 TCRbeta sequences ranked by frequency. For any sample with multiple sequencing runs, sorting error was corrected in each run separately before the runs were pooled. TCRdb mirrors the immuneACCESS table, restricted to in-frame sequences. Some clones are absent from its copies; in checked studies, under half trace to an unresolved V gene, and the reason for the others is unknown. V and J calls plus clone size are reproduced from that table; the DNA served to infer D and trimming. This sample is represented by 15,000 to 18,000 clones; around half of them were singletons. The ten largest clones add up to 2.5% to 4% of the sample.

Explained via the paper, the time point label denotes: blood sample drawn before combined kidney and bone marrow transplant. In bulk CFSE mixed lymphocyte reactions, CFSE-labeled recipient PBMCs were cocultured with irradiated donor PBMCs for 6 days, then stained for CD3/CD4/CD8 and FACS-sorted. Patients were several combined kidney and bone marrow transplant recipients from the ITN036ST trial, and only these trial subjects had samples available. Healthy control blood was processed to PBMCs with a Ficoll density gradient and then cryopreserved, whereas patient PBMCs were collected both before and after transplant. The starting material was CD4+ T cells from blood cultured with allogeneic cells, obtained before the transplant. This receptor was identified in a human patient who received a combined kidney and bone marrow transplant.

This receptor carries the CDR3 CAWGATTGAFSVEAFF. The base sequence is TGTGCCTGGGGCGCCACTACAGGGGCCTTTTCCGTTGAAGCTTTCTTT. The chain is encoded by TRBV30 joined to TRBJ1-1, with TRBD1 matching 7 junction bases. Including the terminal cysteine and phenylalanine, the CDR3 comprises 16 residues. The only DNA kept is the CDR3, 48 bases in frame from the first base. The germline V gene encodes CDR1 GTSNPN and CDR2 SVGIG (reference sequence). From V the trimming removes 5 bases and from J it removes 7 bases, while the gene matches leave 19 bases of the junction unaccounted for.